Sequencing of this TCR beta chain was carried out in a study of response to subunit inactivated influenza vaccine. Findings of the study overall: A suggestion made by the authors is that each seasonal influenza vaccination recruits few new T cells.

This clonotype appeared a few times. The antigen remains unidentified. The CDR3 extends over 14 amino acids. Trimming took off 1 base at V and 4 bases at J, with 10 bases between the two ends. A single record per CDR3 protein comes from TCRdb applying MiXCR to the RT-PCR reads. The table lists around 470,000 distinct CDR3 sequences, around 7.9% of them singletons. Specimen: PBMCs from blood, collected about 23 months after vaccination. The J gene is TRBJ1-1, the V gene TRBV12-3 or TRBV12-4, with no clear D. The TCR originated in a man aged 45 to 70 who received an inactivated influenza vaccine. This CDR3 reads CASSLDRTVTEAFF. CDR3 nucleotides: TGTGCCAGCAGTTTAGACAGAACGGTCACTGAAGCTTTCTTT.